Presented here are 4 T cell receptor beta chains from one specimen sequenced in a study of CD8 T cells in ankylosing spondylitis. TCRdb independently ran MiXCR on the 5' RACE reads; one entry per CDR3 protein. The sample has 200,000 to 250,000 distinct CDR3 sequences; 10% to 13% are singletons. The source material was blood, either unsorted or a sorted T cell fraction (not recorded which). These receptors all come from a male donor with ankylosing spondylitis or in good health (not recorded which).

This clonotype was detected a few times. This chain links TRBV7-2 with TRBJ2-4; no clear D gene. This CDR3 spans 14 amino acids. Germline CDR1 and CDR2: SGHTA and FQGNSA. V lost 5 bases and J lost 5, with 13 bases in between. CDR3 bases: TGTGCCAGCAGCCCAACCTTACAAGAAAACATTCAGTACTTC. This codes for CASSPTLQENIQYF. The variable domain in full, with the rest retrieved from reference TRBV7-2 and TRBJ2-4, is GAGVSQSPSNKVTEKGKDVELRCDPISGHTALYWYRQSLGQGLEFLIYFQGNSAPDKSGLPSDRFSAERTGGSVSTLTIQRTQQEDSAVYLCASSPTLQENIQYFGAGTRLSVL.

This clonotype came up many times. The CDR3 bases are TGCAGCGTCCCAGCCGGGACAGGGGCTTACGAGCAGTACTTC. This sequence encodes CSVPAGTGAYEQYF. This chain uses TRBV29-1 with TRBJ2-7; 10 bases match TRBD1. V gave up 6 bases and J gave up 4 bases; unmatched junction bases: 9. Germline values: CDR1 SQVTM, CDR2 ANQGSEA. This CDR3 contains 14 residues.

The V and J genes are TRBV30 and TRBJ1-6; D is undetermined. Trimming removed 1 base from V and 4 bases from J, with 8 bases in between. Germline CDR1 reads GTSNPN; CDR2 reads SVGIG (reference sequence). The CDR3 totals 14 residues. DNA of the CDR3: TGTGCCTGGAGTGCCAGAGATTATAATTCACCCCTCCACTTT. This codes for CAWSARDYNSPLHF.

In this sample, this clonotype turned up a few times. J is TRBJ1-2 and V is TRBV2; no clear D. Germline CDR1 SNHLY, CDR2 FYNNEI. The germline V and J ends were trimmed by 0 bases and 7 bases, with 3 bases remaining between them. The CDR3 covers 11 residues. Here the CDR3 DNA reads TGTGCCAGCAGTGAAGCCTTTGGCTACACCTTC. It translates to CASSEAFGYTF.